A single sample is the source of the 12 T cell receptor beta chains below, sequenced in a study of patients and donors after allogeneic stem cell transplantation. Each CDR3 protein is one row after TCRdb ran MiXCR on the RT-PCR reads. Among roughly 10,000 distinct CDR3 sequences listed, more than 4.5% were seen once. Sample: blood, either unsorted or a sorted T cell fraction (not recorded which). These receptors all come from a human donor who was either an allogeneic HSCT recipient or a stem cell or donor lymphocyte infusion donor (not recorded which). It is not recorded whose cells these are; they may come from a transplant donor.

J is TRBJ2-2 and V is TRBV5-1; TRBD1 matches 12 bases. J gave up 3 bases and V 4 bases, and 4 bases lay outside the gene matches. Germline lookup yields CDR1 SGHRS and CDR2 YFSETQ. There are 16 residues in the CDR3. CDR3 region: CASSAGQGADTGELFF. The CDR3 bases are TGCGCCAGCAGCGCGGGACAGGGGGCCGACACCGGGGAGCTGTTTTTT. The whole variable domain, filled in from reference TRBV5-1 and TRBJ2-2, reads KAGVTQTPRYLIKTRGQQVTLSCSPISGHRSVSWYQQTPGQGLQFLFEYFSETQRNKGNFPGRFSGRQFSNSRSEMNVSTLELGDSALYLCASSAGQGADTGELFFGEGSRLTVL.

This chain joins TRBV6-5 and TRBJ2-7; weak D call: TRBD1 (5 bases). The CDR3 has 13 residues. The germline gives CDR1 MNHEY, CDR2 SVGAGI. Trimming removed 2 bases at V and 2 bases at J, with 7 bases between. The CDR3 spells CASSYGQTYEQYF. CDR3 in DNA: TGTGCCAGCAGTTACGGACAAACCTACGAGCAGTACTTC.

The sample holds a few counts of this clonotype. This CDR3 is CAWSSSGARTDTQYF. DNA for the CDR3: TGTGCCTGGAGTTCTAGCGGGGCACGCACAGATACGCAGTATTTT. The gene calls are TRBV30 and TRBJ2-3; TRBD2 matches 9 bases. There are 15 residues in the CDR3. The V gene's germline CDR1 is GTSNPN and CDR2 SVGIG (reference sequence). With V trimmed by 2 bases and J by 1 base, 4 bases remained unmatched.

This clonotype has a count of ten or more. The V call is TRBV5-6, the J call TRBJ2-7; possible D gene TRBD2, 6 bases. V was pared by 2 bases and J by 2 bases, with 17 bases between. CDR3 length equals 16 residues. In germline, CDR1 is SGHDT, CDR2 YYEEEE. The CDR3 nucleotides are TGTGCCAGCAGCTTAGTGGGAGGACACGGAGCCTACGAGCAGTACTTC. Protein: CASSLVGGHGAYEQYF.

Regarding this clonotype: Possible read error: a much larger clone is one base away. Since the CDR3 does not end with the conserved phenylalanine or tryptophan, this likely comes from a read error. The CDR3 DNA follows: TGTGCCACGGGGACTAGCGCGAACACCGGGGAGCTGTTTTTG. It specifies CATGTSANTGELFL. V usage is TRBV24-1 and J usage is TRBJ2-2, with 10 nucleotides matching TRBD2. Germline CDR1 and CDR2: KGHDR and SFDVKD. The trim removed 10 bases at V and 0 bases at J, leaving 1 base unmatched. The CDR3 extends over 14 amino acids.

This clonotype appeared many times. The CDR3 DNA reads as TGTGCCAGCAGTCCGAGACAGCGCACTGAAGCTTTCTTT. Encoded protein: CASSPRQRTEAFF. V gene TRBV12-3 or TRBV12-4 combines with J gene TRBJ1-1; possible D gene TRBD1, 5 bases. V was shortened by 5 bases and J by 4 bases, with 11 bases between the two germline ends. This CDR3 region has 13 residues.

This clonotype was observed at least ten times. CDR3 loop: CASSQAGTDPPQPQHF. The CDR3 DNA follows: TGTGCCAGCAGCCAAGCCGGGACAGACCCGCCTCAGCCCCAGCATTTT. This sequence joins TRBV6-4 and TRBJ1-5; 7 bases agree with TRBD1. This CDR3 is built from 16 residues. Germline V lookup: CDR1 MRHNA, CDR2 SNTAGT. V lost 6 bases to trimming and J lost 6 bases; unmatched junction nucleotides: 14.

Judged by abundance, this clonotype is large. The V call is TRBV5-5, the J call TRBJ2-5; D is undetermined. The length of the CDR3 is 15 residues. Deletions cut 3 bases from V and 2 bases from J, with 14 bases between. Per germline, CDR1 SGHKS and CDR2 YYEKEE (reference sequence). The DNA of the CDR3 is TGTGCCAGCAGCTCCCAAGGATCCCTGCAAGAGACCCAGTACTTC. Translation: CASSSQGSLQETQYF.

Ten or more counts support this clonotype. This sequence joins TRBV19 and TRBJ1-1, with D unresolved. Germline V lookup: CDR1 LNHDA, CDR2 SQIVND (reference sequence). There are 13 residues in the CDR3. The ends were cut back, 8 bases at V and 1 base at J, with 11 bases in the middle. As DNA, the CDR3 is TGTGCCAGTTCAACCAGGACGAACACTGAAGCTTTCTTT. It encodes CASSTRTNTEAFF.

This chain joins TRBV7-2 and TRBJ2-1; perhaps TRBD2 as D (6 bases). CDR3 size: 14 residues. The V and J ends lost 3 bases and 1 base respectively, with 7 bases between them. CDR1 and CDR2 from the germline V gene are SGHTA and FQGNSA. The CDR3 loop reads CASSLRGSYNEQFF. Written as DNA, the CDR3 is TGTGCCAGCAGCTTGCGGGGATCCTACAATGAGCAGTTCTTC. The full variable domain, in which reference TRBV7-2 and TRBJ2-1 provide the parts outside the CDR3, is GAGVSQSPSNKVTEKGKDVELRCDPISGHTALYWYRQSLGQGLEFLIYFQGNSAPDKSGLPSDRFSAERTGGSVSTLTIQRTQQEDSAVYLCASSLRGSYNEQFFGPGTRLTVL.

This clonotype was seen at least ten times. V is TRBV12-3 or TRBV12-4 and J is TRBJ1-5; D not certain. Trimming stripped 3 bases from V and 4 bases from J, with 7 bases between. The CDR3 length is 13 residues. The CDR3 region is CASSLGNNQPQHF. The CDR3 DNA follows: TGTGCCAGCAGTTTGGGCAATAATCAGCCCCAGCATTTT.

By share, this clonotype ranks as medium-sized. This chain joins TRBV20-1 and TRBJ1-5, with D tentatively TRBD1 (5 bases). In germline, CDR1 is DFQATT, CDR2 SNEGSKA (reference sequence). The V end was cut by 5 bases, the J end by 2 bases, with 13 bases between. This CDR3 is 14 amino acids long. Here the CDR3 DNA reads TGCAGTGCTGAAGGGGCCAGGGGCAATCAGCCCCAGCATTTT. This encodes CSAEGARGNQPQHF.